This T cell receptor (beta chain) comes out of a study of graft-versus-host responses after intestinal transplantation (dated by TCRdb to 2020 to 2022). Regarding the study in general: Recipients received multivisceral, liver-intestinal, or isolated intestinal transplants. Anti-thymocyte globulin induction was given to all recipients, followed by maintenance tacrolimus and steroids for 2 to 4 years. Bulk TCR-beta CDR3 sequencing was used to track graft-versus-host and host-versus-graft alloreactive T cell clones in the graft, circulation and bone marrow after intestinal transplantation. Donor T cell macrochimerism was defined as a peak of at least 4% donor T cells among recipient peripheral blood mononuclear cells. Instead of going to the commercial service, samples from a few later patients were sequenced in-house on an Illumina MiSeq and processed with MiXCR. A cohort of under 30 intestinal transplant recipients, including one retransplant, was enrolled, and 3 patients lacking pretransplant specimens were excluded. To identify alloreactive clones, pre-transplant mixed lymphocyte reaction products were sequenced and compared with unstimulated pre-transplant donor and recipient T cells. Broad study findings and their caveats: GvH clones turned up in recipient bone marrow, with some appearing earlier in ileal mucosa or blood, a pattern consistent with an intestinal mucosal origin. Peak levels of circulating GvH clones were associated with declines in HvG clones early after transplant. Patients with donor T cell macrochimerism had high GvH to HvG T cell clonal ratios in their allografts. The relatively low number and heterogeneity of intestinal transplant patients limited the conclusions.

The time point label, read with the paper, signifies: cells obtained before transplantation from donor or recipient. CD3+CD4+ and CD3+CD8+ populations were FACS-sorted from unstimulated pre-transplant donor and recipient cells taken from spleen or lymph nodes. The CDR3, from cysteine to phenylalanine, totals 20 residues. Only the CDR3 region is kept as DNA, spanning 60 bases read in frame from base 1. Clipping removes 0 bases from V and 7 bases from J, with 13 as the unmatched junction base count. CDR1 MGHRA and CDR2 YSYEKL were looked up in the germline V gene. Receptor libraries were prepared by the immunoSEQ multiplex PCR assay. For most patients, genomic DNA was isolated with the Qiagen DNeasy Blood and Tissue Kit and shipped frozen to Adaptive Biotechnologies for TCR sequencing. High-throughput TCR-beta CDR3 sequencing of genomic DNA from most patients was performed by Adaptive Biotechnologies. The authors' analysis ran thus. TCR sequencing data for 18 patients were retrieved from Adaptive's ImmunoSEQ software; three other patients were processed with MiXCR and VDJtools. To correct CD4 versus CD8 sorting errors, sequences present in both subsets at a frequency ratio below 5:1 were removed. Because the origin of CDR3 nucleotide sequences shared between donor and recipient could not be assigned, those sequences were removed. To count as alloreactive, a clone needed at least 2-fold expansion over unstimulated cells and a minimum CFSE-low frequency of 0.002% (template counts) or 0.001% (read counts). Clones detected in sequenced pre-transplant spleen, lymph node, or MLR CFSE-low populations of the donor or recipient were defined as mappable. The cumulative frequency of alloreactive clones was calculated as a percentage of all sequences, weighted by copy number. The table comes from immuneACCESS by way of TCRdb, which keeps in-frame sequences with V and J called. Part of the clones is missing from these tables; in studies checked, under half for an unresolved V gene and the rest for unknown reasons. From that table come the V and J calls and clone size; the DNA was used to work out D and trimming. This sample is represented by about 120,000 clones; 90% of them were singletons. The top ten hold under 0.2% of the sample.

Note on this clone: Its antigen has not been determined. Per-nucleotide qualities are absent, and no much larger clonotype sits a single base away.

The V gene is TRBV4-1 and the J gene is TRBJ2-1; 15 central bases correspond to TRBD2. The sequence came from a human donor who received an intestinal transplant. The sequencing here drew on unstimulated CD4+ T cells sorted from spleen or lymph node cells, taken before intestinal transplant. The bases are TGCGCCAGCAGCCAAGATGGGGGACTAGCGGGAGGTGGACGATTGAATGAGCAGTTCTTC. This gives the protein CASSQDGGLAGGGRLNEQFF.